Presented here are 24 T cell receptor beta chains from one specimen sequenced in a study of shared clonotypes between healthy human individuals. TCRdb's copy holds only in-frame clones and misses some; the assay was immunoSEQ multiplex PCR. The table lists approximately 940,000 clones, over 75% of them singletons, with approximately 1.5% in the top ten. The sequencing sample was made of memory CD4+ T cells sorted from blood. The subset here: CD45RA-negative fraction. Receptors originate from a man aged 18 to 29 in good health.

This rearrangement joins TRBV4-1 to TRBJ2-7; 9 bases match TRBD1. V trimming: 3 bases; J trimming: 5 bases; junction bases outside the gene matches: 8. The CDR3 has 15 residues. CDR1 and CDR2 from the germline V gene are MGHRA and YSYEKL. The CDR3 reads CASSHVGQGSHEQYF. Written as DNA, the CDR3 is TGCGCCAGCAGCCACGTAGGACAGGGGAGCCACGAGCAGTACTTC.

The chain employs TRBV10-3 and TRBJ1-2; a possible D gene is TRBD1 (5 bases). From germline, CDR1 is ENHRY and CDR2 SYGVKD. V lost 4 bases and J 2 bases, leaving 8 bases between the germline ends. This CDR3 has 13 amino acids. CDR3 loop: CAISGGINYGYTF. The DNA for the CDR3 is TGTGCCATCAGTGGGGGGATAAACTATGGCTACACCTTC.

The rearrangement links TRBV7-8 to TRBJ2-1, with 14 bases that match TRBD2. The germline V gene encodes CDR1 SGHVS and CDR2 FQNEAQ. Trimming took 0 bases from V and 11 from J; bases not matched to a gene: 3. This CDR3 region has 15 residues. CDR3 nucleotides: TGTGCCAGCAGCTTAGCGGGACTAGCGGGAGAAAAGCAGTTCTTC. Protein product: CASSLAGLAGEKQFF.

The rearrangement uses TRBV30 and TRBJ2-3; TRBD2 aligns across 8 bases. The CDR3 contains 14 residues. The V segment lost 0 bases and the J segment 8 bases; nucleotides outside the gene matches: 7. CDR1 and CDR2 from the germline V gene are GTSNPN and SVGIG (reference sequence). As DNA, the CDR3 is TGTGCCTGGAGTGTCCCCGGGGGGGCGATTACGCAGTATTTT. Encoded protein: CAWSVPGGAITQYF.

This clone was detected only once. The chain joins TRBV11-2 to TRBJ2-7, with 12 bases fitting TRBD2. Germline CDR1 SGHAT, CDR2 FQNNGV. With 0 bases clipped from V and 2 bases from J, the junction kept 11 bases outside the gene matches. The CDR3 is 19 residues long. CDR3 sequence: CASSLETSGSGRQTYEQYF. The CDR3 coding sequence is TGTGCCAGCAGCTTAGAGACTAGCGGGAGTGGGCGCCAGACCTACGAGCAGTACTTC.

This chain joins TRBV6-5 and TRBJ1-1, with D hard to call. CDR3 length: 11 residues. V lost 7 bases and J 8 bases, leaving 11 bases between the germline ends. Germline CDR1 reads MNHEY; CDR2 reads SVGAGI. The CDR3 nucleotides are TGTGCCAGCAATAAGGGCAGGGAAGCTTTCTTT. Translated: CASNKGREAFF.

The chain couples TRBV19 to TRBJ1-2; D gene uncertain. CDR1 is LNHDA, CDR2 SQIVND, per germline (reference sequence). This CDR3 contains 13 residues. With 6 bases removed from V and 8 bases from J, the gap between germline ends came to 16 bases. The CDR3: CASSLGPRHGYTF. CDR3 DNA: TGTGCCAGTAGCCTTGGGCCCCGCCACGGCTACACCTTC.

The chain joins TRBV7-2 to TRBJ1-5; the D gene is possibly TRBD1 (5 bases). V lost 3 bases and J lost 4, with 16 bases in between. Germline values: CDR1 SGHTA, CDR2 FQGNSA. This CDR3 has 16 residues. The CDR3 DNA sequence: TGTGCCAGCAGCTTGCGACCGGGACTGATTAATCAGCCCCAGCATTTT. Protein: CASSLRPGLINQPQHF.

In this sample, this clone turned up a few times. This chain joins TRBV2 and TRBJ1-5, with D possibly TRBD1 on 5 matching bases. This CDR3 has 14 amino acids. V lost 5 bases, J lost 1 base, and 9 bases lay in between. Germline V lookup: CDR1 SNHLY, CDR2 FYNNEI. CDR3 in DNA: TGTGCCAGCAGTTGGGACGGGAGCAATCAGCCCCAGCATTTT. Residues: CASSWDGSNQPQHF.

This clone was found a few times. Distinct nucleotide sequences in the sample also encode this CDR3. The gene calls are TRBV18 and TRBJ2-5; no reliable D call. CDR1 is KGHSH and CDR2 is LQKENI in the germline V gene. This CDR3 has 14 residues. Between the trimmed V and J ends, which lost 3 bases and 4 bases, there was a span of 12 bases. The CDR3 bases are TGTGCCAGCTCACCCCCCCCGTCGGGAGAGACCCAGTACTTC. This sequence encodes CASSPPPSGETQYF. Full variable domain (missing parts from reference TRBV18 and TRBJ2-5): NAGVMQNPRHLVRRRGQEARLRCSPMKGHSHVYWYRQLPEEGLKFMVYLQKENIIDESGMPKERFSAEFPKEGPSILRIQQVVRGDSAAYFCASSPPPSGETQYFGPGTRLLVL.

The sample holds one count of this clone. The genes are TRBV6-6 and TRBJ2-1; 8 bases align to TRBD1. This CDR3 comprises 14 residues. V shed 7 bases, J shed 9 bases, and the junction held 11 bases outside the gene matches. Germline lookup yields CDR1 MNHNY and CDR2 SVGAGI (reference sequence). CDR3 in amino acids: CASNGQGFYGEQFF. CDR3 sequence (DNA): TGTGCCAGCAACGGACAGGGCTTTTATGGTGAGCAGTTCTTC.

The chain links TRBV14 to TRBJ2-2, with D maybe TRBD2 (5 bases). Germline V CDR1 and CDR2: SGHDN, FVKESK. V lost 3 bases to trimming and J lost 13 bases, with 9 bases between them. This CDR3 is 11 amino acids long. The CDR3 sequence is CASSHRDMLFF. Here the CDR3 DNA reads TGTGCCAGCAGCCACCGGGATATGCTGTTTTTT.

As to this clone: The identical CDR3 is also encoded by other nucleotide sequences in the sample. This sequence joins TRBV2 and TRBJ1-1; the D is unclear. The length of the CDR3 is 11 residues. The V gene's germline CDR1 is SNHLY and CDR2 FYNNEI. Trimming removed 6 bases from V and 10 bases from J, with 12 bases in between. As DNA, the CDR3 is TGTGCCAGCAGCGAACGTGGGAGAGCTTTCTTT. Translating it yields CASSERGRAFF.

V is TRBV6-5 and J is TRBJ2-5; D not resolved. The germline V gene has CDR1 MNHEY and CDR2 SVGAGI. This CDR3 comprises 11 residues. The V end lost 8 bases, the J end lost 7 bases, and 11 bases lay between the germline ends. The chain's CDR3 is CASGYFGTQYF. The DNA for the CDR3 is TGTGCCAGCGGGTACTTCGGGACCCAGTACTTC.

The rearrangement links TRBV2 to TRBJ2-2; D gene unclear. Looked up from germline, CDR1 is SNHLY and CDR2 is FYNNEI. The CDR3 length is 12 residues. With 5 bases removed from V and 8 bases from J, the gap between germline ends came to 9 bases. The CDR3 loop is CASSTLGGELFF. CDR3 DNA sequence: TGTGCCAGCAGTACCCTAGGGGGGGAGCTGTTTTTT.

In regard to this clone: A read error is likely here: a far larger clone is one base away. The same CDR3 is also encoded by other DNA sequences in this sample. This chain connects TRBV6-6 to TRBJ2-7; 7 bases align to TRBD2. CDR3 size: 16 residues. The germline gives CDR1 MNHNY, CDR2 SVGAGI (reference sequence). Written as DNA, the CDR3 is TGTGCCAGCACCGCTTTTCCACGGGGGGTCTCCTACGAGCAGTATTTC. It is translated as CASTAFPRGVSYEQYF.

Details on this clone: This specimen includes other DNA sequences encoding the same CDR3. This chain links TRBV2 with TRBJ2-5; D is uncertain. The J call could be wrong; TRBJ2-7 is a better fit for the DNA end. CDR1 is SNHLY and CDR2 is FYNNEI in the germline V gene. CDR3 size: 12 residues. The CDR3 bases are TGTGCCAGCAGTGACCGTACCTACGAGCAGTACTTC. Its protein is CASSDRTYEQYF.

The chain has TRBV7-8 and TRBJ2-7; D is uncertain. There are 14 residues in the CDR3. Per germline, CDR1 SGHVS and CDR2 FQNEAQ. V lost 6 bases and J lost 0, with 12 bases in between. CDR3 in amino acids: CASSLTTFSYEQYF. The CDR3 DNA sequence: TGTGCCAGCAGTTTAACGACCTTCTCCTACGAGCAGTACTTC.

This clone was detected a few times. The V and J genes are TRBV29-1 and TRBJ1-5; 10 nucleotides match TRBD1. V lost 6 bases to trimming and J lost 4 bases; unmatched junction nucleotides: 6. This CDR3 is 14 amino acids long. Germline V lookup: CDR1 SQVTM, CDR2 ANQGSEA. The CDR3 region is CSVSGTGENQPQHF. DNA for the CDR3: TGCAGCGTCAGCGGGACAGGGGAAAATCAGCCCCAGCATTTT. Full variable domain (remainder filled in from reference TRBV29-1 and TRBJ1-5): SAVISQKPSRDICQRGTSLTIQCQVDSQVTMMFWYRQQPGQSLTLIATANQGSEATYESGFVIDKFPISRPNLTFSTLTVSNMSPEDSSIYLCSVSGTGENQPQHFGDGTRLSIL.

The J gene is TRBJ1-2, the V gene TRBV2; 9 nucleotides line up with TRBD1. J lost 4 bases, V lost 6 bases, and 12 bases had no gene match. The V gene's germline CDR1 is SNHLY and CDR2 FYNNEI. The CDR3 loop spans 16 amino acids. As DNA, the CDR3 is TGTGCCAGCAGGGGACAGGGCGTTCACTATTTCTATGGCTACACCTTC. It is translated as CASRGQGVHYFYGYTF.

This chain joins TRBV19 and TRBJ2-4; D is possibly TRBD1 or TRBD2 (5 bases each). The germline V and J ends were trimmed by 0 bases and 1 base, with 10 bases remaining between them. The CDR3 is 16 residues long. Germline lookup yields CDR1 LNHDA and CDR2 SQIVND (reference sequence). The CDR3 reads CASSIDREGAKNIQYF. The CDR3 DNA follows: TGTGCCAGTAGTATAGATCGTGAGGGGGCCAAAAACATTCAGTACTTC.

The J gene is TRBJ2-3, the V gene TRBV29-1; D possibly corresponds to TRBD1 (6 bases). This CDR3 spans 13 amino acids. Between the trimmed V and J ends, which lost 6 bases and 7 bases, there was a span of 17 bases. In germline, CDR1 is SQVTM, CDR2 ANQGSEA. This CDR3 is CSVLGTTSNTQYF. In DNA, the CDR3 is TGCAGCGTACTCGGGACAACCAGCAATACGCAGTATTTT.

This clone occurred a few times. CDR3: CAWSVQGVNTF. In DNA, the CDR3 is TGTGCCTGGAGTGTACAAGGGGTAAACACCTTC. V is TRBV30 and J is TRBJ1-2; possible D gene TRBD1, 5 bases. This CDR3 spans 11 amino acids. Deletions cut 0 bases from V and 12 bases from J, with 11 bases between. The germline CDR1 and CDR2 sequences are GTSNPN and SVGIG (reference sequence).

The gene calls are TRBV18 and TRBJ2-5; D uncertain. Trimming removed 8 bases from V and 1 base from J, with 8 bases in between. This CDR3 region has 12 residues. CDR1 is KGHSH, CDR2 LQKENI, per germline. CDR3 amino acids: CASRTLQETQYF. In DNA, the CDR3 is TGTGCCAGCCGGACGCTCCAAGAGACCCAGTACTTC.